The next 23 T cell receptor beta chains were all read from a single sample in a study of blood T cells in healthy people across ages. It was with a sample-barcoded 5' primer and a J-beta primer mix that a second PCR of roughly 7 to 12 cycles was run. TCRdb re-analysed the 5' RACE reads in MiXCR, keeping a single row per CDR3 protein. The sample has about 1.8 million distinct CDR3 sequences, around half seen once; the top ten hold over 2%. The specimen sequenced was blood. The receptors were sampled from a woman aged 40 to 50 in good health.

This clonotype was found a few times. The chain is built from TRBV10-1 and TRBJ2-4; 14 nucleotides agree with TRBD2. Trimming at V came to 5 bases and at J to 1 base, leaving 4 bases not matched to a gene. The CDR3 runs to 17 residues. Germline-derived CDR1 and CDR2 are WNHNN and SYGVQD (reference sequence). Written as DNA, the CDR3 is TGCGCCAGCAGTTCCGGGACTAGCGGGGGTGCCAAAAACATTCAGTACTTC. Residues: CASSSGTSGGAKNIQYF.

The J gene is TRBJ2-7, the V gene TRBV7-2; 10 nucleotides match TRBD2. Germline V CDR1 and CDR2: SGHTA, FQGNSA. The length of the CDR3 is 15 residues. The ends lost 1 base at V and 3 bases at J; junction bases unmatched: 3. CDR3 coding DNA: TGTGCCAGCAGCTTAGAAAAGCGGGGGGGCTACGAGCAGTACTTC. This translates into CASSLEKRGGYEQYF.

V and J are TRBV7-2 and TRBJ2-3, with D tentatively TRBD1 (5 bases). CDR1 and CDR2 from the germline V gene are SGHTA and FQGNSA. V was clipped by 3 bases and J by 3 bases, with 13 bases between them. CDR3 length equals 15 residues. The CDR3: CASSFQGFNTDTQYF. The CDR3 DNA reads TGTGCCAGCAGCTTTCAGGGATTTAATACAGATACGCAGTATTTT.

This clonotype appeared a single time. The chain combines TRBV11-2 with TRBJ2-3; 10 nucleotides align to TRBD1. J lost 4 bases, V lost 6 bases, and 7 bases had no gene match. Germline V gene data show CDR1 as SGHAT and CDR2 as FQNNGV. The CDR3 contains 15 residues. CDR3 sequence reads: CASRGKTGGADTQYF. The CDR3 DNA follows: TGTGCCAGCAGAGGAAAGACAGGGGGCGCAGATACGCAGTATTTT. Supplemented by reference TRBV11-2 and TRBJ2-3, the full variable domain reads EAGVAQSPRYKIIEKRQSVAFWCNPISGHATLYWYQQILGQGPKLLIQFQNNGVVDDSQLPKDRFSAERLKGVDSTLKIQPAKLEDSAVYLCASRGKTGGADTQYFGPGTRLTVL.

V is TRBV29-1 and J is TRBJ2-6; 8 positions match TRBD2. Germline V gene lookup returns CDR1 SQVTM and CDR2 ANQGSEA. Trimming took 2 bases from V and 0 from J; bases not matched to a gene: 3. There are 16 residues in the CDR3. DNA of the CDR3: TGCAGCGTTGAAAACGGGGGGGACTCTGGGGCCAACGTCCTGACTTTC. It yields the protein CSVENGGDSGANVLTF.

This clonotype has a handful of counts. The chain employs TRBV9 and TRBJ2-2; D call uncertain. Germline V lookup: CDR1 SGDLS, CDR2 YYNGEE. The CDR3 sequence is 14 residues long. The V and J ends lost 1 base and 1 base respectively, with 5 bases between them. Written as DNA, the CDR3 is TGTGCCAGCAGCGTAACGGGGAACACCGGGGAGCTGTTTTTT. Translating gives CASSVTGNTGELFF.

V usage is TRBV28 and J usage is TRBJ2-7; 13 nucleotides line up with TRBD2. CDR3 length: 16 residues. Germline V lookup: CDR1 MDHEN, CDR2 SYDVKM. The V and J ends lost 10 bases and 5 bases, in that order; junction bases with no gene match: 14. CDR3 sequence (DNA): TGTGCCACCAAACCGGGGACTAGCGGGAAAGAAAACGAGCAGTACTTC. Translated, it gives CATKPGTSGKENEQYF.

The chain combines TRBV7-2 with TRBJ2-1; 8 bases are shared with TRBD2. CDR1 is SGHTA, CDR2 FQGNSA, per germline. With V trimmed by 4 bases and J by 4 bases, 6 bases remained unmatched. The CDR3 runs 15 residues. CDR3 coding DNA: TGTGCCAGCAGCTCCGATAGCGGGGAGTACAATGAGCAGTTCTTC. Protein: CASSSDSGEYNEQFF.

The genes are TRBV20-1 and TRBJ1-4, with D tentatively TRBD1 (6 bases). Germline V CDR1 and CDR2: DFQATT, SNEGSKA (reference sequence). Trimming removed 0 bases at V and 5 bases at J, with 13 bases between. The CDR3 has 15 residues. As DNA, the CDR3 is TGCAGTGCTAGAGATGTACAGGGATACAATGAAAAACTGTTTTTT. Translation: CSARDVQGYNEKLFF.

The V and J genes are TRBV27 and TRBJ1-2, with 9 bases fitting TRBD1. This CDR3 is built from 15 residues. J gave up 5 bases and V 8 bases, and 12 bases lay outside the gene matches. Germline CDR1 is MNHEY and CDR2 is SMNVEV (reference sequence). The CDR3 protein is CASLPGQGFWYGYTF. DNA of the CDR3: TGTGCCAGCCTCCCGGGACAGGGTTTTTGGTATGGCTACACCTTC.

For the CDR3, the DNA is TGTGCCAGCAGTTTATCAGTGGACATACACTATGGCTACACCTTC. Its protein is CASSLSVDIHYGYTF. This chain joins TRBV27 and TRBJ1-2, with D perhaps TRBD1 (5 bases). The CDR3 is 15 residues long. Germline values: CDR1 MNHEY, CDR2 SMNVEV (reference sequence). Trimming took 0 bases from V and 3 from J, leaving 11 bases between them.

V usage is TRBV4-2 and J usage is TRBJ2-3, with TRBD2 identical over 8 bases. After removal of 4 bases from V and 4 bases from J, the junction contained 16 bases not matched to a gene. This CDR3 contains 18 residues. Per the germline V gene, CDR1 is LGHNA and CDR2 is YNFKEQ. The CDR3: CASSPYGTGGPQSDTQYF. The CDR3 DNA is TGTGCCAGCAGCCCCTACGGGACGGGGGGGCCTCAATCAGATACGCAGTATTTT.

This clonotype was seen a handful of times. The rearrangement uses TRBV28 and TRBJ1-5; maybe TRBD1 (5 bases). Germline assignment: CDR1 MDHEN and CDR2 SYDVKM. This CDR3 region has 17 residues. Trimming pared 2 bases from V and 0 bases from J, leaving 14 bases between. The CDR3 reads CASSLGGTPYSNQPQHF. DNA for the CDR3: TGTGCCAGCAGTTTAGGGGGGACGCCTTATAGCAATCAGCCCCAGCATTTT.

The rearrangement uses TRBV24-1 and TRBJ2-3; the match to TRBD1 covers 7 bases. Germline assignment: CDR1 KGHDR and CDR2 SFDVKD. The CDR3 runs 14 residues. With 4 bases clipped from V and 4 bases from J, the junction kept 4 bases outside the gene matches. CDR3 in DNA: TGTGCCACCAGTGACCCCGGGACAGCAGATACGCAGTATTTT. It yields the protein CATSDPGTADTQYF.

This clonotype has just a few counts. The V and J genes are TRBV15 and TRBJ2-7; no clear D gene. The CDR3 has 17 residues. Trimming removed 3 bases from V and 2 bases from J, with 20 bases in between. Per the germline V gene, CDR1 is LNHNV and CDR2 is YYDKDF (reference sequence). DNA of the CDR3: TGTGCCACCAGCAGCAACCACGTTAAGAAGGTGCCCTACGAGCAGTACTTC. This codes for CATSSNHVKKVPYEQYF.

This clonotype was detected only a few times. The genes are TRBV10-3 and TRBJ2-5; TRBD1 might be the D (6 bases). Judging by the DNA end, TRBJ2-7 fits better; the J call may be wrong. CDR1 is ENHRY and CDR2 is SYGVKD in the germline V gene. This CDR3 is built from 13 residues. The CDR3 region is CAIKGTMVNEQYF. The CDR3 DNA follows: TGTGCCATCAAAGGGACAATGGTCAACGAGCAGTACTTC.

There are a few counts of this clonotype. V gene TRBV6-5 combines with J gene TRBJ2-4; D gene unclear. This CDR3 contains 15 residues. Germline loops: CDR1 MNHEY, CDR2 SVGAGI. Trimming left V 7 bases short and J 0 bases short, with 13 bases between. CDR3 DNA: TGTGCCAGCAAAGCCCTACTCACAGCCAAAAACATTCAGTACTTC. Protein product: CASKALLTAKNIQYF.

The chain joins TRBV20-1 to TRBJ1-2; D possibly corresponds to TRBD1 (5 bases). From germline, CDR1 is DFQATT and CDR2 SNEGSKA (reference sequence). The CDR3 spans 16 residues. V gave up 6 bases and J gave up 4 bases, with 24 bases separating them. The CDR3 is CSAYPKGSGNSYGYTF. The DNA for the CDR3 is TGCAGTGCCTACCCCAAGGGGTCGGGGAATAGCTATGGCTACACCTTC.

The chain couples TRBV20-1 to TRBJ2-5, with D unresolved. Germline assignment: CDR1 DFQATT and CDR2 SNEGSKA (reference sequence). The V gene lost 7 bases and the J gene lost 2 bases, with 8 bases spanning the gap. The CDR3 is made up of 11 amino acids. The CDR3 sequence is CSGLPQETQYF. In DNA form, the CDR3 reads TGCAGTGGGTTACCGCAAGAGACCCAGTACTTC.

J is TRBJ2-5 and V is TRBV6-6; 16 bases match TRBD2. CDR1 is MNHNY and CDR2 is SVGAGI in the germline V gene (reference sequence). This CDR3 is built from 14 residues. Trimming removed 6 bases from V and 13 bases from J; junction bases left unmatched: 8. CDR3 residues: CASSPGLAGGPSYF. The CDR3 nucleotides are TGTGCCAGCAGCCCGGGACTAGCGGGGGGGCCTTCGTACTTC.

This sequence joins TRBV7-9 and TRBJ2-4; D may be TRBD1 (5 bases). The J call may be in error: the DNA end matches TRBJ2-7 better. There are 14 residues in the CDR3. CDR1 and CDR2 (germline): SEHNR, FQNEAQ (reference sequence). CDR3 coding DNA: TGTGCCAGCAATCGGGCAGGGATGGACCACGAGCAGTACTTC. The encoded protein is CASNRAGMDHEQYF.

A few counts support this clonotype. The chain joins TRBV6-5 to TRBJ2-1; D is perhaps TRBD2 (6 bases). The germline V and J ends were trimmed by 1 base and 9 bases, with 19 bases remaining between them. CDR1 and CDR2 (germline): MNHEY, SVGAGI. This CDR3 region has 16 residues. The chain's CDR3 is CASSYYPTGGSGEQFF. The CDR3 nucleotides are TGTGCCAGCAGTTACTACCCCACCGGAGGGTCCGGTGAGCAGTTCTTC.

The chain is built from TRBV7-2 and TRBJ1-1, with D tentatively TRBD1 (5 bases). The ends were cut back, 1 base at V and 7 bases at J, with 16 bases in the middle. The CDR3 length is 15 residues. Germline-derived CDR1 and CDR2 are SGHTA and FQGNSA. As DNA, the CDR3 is TGTGCCAGCAGCTTAGGTCGGGGCCCTAGTGGTGAAGCTTTCTTT. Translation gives CASSLGRGPSGEAFF.